This is a list of T cell receptor beta chains from one sample in a study of CD8 T cells in Susac syndrome. TCRdb ran MiXCR on the immunoSEQ multiplex PCR reads and lists one entry per CDR3 protein. The sample consists of about 120,000 distinct CDR3 sequences, roughly 94% of them appearing once. Sample: CD8+ T cells from PBMCs. Receptors were obtained from a human donor with Susac syndrome. CDR3s include the opening cysteine and the closing phenylalanine or tryptophan. The D gene is left open where the match is weak. Part of the rows lack a size; the others show once, few, many or a class for expanded clones.

d_call	j_call	clone_size	v_call	cdr3_nt	cdr3_aa
-	TRBJ2-3	-	TRBV9	TGTGCCAGCAGCGTAGGGACTACCAGCACAGATACGCAGTATTTT	CASSVGTTSTDTQYF
-	TRBJ1-5	-	TRBV3-1	TGTGCCAGCAGCCCCCGGACGGGAAATCAGCCCCAGCATTTT	CASSPRTGNQPQHF
TRBD1	TRBJ1-2	-	TRBV12-3/TRBV12-4	TGTGCCAGCAGCCCCGGGACAGGGTTTTCTTTGGGCTACACCTTC	CASSPGTGFSLGYTF
TRBD1	TRBJ2-3	-	TRBV7-9	TGTGCCAGCAGCTTAGCGGTCACAGGGGGAGACACAGATACGCAGTATTTT	CASSLAVTGGDTDTQYF
-	TRBJ1-1	-	TRBV7-9	TGTGCCAGCAGCCCCGACAGTTTAGAAGCTTTCTTT	CASSPDSLEAFF
-	TRBJ2-4	-	TRBV2	TGTGCCAGCAGTGCTCGGGGTTCAGCCAAAAACATTCAGTACTTC	CASSARGSAKNIQYF
TRBD1	TRBJ1-2	-	TRBV20-1	TGCAGTGCTAGGGTGGGGACAGAGAGCCCCTATGGCTACACCTTC	CSARVGTESPYGYTF
TRBD1	TRBJ2-7	-	TRBV9	TGTGCCAGCAGCGTAGGACAGGGGGCCCTCGAGCAGTACTTC	CASSVGQGALEQYF
-	TRBJ2-7	-	TRBV12-3/TRBV12-4	TGTGCCAGCAGTGATCGTTACGAGCAGTACTTC	CASSDRYEQYF
TRBD1	TRBJ1-1	-	TRBV20-1	TGCAGTGCTAGAGATCCAGGGGGGGACACTGAAGCTTTCTTT	CSARDPGGDTEAFF
-	TRBJ1-6	-	TRBV5-8	TGTGCCACCAACCCGGGGAGTAATTCACCCCTCCACTTT	CATNPGSNSPLHF
TRBD1	TRBJ2-3	-	TRBV7-9	TGTGCCAGCAGCTTCCCACCGGGACAGGGAACAGATACGCAGTATTTT	CASSFPPGQGTDTQYF
TRBD1	TRBJ2-3	-	TRBV11-3	TGTGCCAGCAGCCCCACAGGGGCCAATACGCAGTATTTT	CASSPTGANTQYF
-	TRBJ1-3	-	TRBV3-1	TGTGCCAGCAGCCAATTTCCGGGACACCTCTCTGGAAACACCATATATTTT	CASSQFPGHLSGNTIYF
-	TRBJ2-7	-	TRBV24-1	TGTGCCACCAGTGAAGGAGGAGGGTACGAGCAGTACTTC	CATSEGGGYEQYF
TRBD1	TRBJ1-2	-	TRBV6-5	TGTGCCAGCAATCCCGGGACAGCGGGCTATGGCTACACCTTC	CASNPGTAGYGYTF
-	TRBJ2-7	-	TRBV2	TGTGCCAGCGGAGTCACCTGGAACTACGAGCAGTACTTC	CASGVTWNYEQYF
-	TRBJ2-6	-	TRBV27	TGTGCCAGCGGCGGGGCCAACGTCCTGACTTTC	CASGGANVLTF
-	TRBJ2-7	-	TRBV29-1	TGCAGCGTTGTGGGGGCCGCCGGCTACGAGCAGTACTTC	CSVVGAAGYEQYF
TRBD1	TRBJ2-7	-	TRBV29-1	TGCAGCGTTGAAGATCTGACAGGGGCCTACGAGCAGTACTTC	CSVEDLTGAYEQYF
-	TRBJ1-1	-	TRBV7-9	TGTGCCAGCAGCGCGGAGGGGGGCGAAGAAGCTTTCTTT	CASSAEGGEEAFF
TRBD2	TRBJ2-7	-	TRBV9	TGTGCCAGCAGCGTAGCTACGACTAGCGGGGGGGCCGGCTACGAGCAGTACTTC	CASSVATTSGGAGYEQYF
TRBD2	TRBJ2-3	-	TRBV7-2	TGTGCCAGCAGCCCCACGGGGGGGGGAGGAGATACGCAGTATTTT	CASSPTGGGGDTQYF
TRBD2	TRBJ2-2	-	TRBV4-3	TGCGCCAGCAGCCCGCGGGTAGCGGGCACCGGGGAGCTGTTTTTT	CASSPRVAGTGELFF
-	TRBJ2-5	-	TRBV27	TGTGCCAGCAGTGACCGGGGTCTCCAAGAGACCCAGTACTTC	CASSDRGLQETQYF
-	TRBJ2-7	once	TRBV27	TGTGCCAGCAGTTTATCAGGACAGCCTGTCTACGAGCAGTACTTC	CASSLSGQPVYEQYF
-	TRBJ2-7	-	TRBV20-1	TGCAGTGCTTGTACATCTCTCCCCTACGAGCAGTACTTC	CSACTSLPYEQYF
-	TRBJ2-7	-	TRBV29-1	TGCAGCGTTCGCAGCGGAAACTACGAGCAGTACTTC	CSVRSGNYEQYF
TRBD2	TRBJ2-1	-	TRBV29-1	TGCAGCGGCCATCCATGGGAGGGGTCCTACAATGAGCAGTTCTTC	CSGHPWEGSYNEQFF